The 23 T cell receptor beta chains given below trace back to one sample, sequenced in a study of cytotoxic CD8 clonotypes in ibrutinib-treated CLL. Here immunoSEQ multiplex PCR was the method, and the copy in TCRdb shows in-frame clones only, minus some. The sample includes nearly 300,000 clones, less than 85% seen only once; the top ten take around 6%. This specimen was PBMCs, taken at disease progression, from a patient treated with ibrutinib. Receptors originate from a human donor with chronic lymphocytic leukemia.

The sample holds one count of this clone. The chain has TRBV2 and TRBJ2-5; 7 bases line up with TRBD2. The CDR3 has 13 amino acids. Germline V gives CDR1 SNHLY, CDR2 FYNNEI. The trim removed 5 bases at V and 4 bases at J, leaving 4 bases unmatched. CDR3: CASSIGLVETQYF. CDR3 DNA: TGTGCCAGCAGTATCGGACTAGTAGAGACCCAGTACTTC.

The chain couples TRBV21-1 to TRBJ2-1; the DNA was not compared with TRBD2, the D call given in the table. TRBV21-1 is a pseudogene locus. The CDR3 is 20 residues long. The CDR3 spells CASTPRSGGLIPGGYNEQFF. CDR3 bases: TGTGCCAGCACCCCGCGGTCGGGGGGGCTCATTCCCGGGGGATACAATGAGCAGTTCTTC.

The CDR3 sequence is CASSLSLDRVDEQYF. DNA of the CDR3: TGTGCCAGCAGTTTATCCCTGGACAGGGTGGACGAGCAGTACTTC. This rearrangement joins TRBV28 to TRBJ2-7; 8 bases map to TRBD1. Germline trimming cut 1 base from V and 5 bases from J; bases unmatched to any gene: 7. Germline values: CDR1 MDHEN, CDR2 SYDVKM. This CDR3 has 15 residues.

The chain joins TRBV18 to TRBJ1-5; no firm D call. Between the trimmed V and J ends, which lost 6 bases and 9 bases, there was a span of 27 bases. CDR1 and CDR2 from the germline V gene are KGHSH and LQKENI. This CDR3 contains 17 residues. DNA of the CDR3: TGTGCCAGCTCCCCCCGACCCCCGGCCCCACGGTCCGCGCCCCAGCATTTT. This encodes CASSPRPPAPRSAPQHF. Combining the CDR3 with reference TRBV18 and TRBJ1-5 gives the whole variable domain NAGVMQNPRHLVRRRGQEARLRCSPMKGHSHVYWYRQLPEEGLKFMVYLQKENIIDESGMPKERFSAEFPKEGPSILRIQQVVRGDSAAYFCASSPRPPAPRSAPQHFGDGTRLSIL.

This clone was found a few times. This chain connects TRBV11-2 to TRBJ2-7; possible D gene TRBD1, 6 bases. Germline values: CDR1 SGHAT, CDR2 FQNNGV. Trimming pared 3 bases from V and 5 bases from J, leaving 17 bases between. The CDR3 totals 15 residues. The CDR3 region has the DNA TGTGCCAGCAGCTTTAGCCGTACAGGGATCCACGAGCAGTACTTC. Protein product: CASSFSRTGIHEQYF.

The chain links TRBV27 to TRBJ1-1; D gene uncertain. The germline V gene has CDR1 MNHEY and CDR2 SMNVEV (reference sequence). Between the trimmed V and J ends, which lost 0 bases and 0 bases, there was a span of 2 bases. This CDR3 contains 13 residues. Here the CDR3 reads CASSLSVNTEAFF. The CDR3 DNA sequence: TGTGCCAGCAGTTTATCGGTGAACACTGAAGCTTTCTTT.

DNA of the CDR3: TGTGCCAGCAGCTCCTGGACTACCTACAATGAGCAGTTCTTC. This gives the protein CASSSWTTYNEQFF. V and J are TRBV7-2 and TRBJ2-1, with D possibly TRBD2 on 6 matching bases. The CDR3 covers 14 residues. CDR1 is SGHTA and CDR2 is FQGNSA in the germline V gene. The V gene lost 4 bases and the J gene lost 2 bases, with 9 bases spanning the gap. The variable domain in full, with the rest retrieved from reference TRBV7-2 and TRBJ2-1, is GAGVSQSPSNKVTEKGKDVELRCDPISGHTALYWYRQSLGQGLEFLIYFQGNSAPDKSGLPSDRFSAERTGGSVSTLTIQRTQQEDSAVYLCASSSWTTYNEQFFGPGTRLTVL.

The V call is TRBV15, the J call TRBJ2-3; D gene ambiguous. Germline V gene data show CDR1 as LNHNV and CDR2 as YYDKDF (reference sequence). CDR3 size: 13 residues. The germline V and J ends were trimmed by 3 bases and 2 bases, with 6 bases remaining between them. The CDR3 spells CATSSDITDTQYF. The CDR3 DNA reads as TGTGCCACCAGCAGCGATATCACAGATACGCAGTATTTT.

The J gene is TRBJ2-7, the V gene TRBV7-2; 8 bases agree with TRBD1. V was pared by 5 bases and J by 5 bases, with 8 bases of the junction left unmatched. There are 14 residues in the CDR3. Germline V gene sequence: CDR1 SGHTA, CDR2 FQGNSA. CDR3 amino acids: CASSRRADRDEQYF. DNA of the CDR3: TGTGCCAGCAGCCGTAGGGCGGACAGGGACGAGCAGTACTTC.

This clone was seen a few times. CDR3 bases: TGTGCCAGTAGTATTACAGCACTCTCCTACGAGCAGTACTTC. Translating it yields CASSITALSYEQYF. The rearrangement uses TRBV19 and TRBJ2-7, with D unclear. Germline values: CDR1 LNHDA, CDR2 SQIVND (reference sequence). This CDR3 has 14 amino acids. Trimming took off 3 bases at V and 0 bases at J, with 9 bases between the two ends.

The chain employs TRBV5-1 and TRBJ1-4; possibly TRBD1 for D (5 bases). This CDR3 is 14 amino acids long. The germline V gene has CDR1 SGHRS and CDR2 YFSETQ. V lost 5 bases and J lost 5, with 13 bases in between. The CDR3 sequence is CASSLTEKNEKLFF. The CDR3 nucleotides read TGCGCCAGCAGTTTGACAGAGAAAAATGAAAAACTGTTTTTT.

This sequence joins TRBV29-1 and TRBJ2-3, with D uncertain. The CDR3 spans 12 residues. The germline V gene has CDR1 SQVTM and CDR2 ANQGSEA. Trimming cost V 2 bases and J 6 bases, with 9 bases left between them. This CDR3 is CSVESRRDTQYF. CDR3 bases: TGCAGCGTTGAATCAAGACGGGATACGCAGTATTTT.

The CDR3 spells CASSQPDGGELFF. In DNA, the CDR3 is TGCGCCAGCAGCCAACCTGACGGAGGGGAACTGTTTTTT. This chain uses TRBV4-1 with TRBJ1-4; D perhaps matches TRBD1 (5 bases). Deletions cut 2 bases from V and 12 bases from J, with 13 bases between. There are 13 residues in the CDR3. From germline, CDR1 is MGHRA and CDR2 YSYEKL.

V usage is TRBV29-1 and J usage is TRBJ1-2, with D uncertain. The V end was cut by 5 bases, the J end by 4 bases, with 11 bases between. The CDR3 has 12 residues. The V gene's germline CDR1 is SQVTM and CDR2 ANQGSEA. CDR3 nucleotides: TGCAGCGTTCGACGGAGCACCTATGGCTACACCTTC. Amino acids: CSVRRSTYGYTF. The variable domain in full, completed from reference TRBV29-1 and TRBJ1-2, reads SAVISQKPSRDICQRGTSLTIQCQVDSQVTMMFWYRQQPGQSLTLIATANQGSEATYESGFVIDKFPISRPNLTFSTLTVSNMSPEDSSIYLCSVRRSTYGYTFGSGTRLTVV.

The CDR3 DNA sequence: TGCGCCAGCAGCCAAGAGACCGCCCCAAACTATGGCTACACCTTC. Translating it yields CASSQETAPNYGYTF. The V call is TRBV4-1, the J call TRBJ1-2; no definite D call. The CDR3 spans 15 residues. Trimming shortened V by 0 bases and J by 2 bases, and 10 bases separated the two germline ends. The germline CDR1 and CDR2 sequences are MGHRA and YSYEKL.

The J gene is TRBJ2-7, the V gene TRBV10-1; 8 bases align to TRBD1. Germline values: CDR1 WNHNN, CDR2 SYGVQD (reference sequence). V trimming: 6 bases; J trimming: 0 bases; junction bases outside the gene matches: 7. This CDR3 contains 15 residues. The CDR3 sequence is CASSAGGSSSYEQYF. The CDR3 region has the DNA TGCGCCAGCAGCGCAGGGGGCTCCAGCTCCTACGAGCAGTACTTC.

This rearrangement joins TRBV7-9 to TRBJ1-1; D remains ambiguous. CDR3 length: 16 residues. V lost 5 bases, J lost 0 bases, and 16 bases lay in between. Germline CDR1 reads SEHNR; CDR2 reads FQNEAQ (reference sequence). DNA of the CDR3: TGTGCCAGCAGCCCCAGGAGGGTTCGAATGAACACTGAAGCTTTCTTT. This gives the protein CASSPRRVRMNTEAFF.

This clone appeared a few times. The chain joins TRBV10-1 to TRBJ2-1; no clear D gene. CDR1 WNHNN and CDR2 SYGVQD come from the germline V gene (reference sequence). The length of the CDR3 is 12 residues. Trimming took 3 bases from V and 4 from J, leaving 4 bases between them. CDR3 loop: CASSDSYNEQFF. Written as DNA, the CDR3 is TGCGCCAGCAGTGACAGTTACAATGAGCAGTTCTTC.

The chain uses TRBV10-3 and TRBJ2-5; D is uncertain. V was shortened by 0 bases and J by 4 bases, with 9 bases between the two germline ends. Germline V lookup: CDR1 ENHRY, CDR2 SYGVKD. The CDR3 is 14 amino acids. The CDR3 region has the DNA TGTGCCATCAGTGAGTCGGGGTCCCGAGAGACCCAGTACTTC. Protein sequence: CAISESGSRETQYF.

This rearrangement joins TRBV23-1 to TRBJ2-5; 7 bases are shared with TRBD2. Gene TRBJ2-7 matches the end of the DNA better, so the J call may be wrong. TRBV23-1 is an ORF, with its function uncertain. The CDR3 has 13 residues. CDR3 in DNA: TGCGCCAGCGCCGCCGGGAGGCGCTCCGAGCAGTACTTC. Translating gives CASAAGRRSEQYF.

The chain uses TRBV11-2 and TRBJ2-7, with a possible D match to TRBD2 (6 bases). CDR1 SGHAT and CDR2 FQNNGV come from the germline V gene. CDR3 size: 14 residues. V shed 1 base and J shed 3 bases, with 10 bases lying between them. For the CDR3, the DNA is TGTGCCAGCAGCTTAGCCCCAGCGGGCTACGAGCAGTACTTC. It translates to CASSLAPAGYEQYF.

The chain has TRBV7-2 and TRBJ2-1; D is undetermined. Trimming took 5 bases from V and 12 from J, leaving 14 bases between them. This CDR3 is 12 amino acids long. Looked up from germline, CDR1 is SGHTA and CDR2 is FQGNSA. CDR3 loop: CASSPWSRGQFF. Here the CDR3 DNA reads TGTGCCAGCAGCCCTTGGAGTAGAGGGCAGTTCTTC.

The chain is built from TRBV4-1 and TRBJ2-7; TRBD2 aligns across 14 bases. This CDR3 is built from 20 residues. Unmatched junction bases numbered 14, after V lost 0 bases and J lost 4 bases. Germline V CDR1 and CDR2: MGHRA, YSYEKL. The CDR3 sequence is CASSQDRPPGTSGSGYEQYF. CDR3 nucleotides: TGCGCCAGCAGCCAAGATAGGCCCCCCGGGACTAGCGGGAGTGGGTACGAGCAGTACTTC.